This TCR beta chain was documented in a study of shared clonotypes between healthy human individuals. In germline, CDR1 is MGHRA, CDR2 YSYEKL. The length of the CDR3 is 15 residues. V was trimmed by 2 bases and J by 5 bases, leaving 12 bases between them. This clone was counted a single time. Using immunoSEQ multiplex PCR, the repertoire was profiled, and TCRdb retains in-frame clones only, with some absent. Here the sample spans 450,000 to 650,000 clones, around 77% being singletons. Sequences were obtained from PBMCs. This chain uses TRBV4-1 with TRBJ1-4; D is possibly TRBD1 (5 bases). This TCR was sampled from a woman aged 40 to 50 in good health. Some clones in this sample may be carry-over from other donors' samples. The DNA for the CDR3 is TGCGCCAGCAGCCAACCCACCCCAGGGAATGAAAAACTGTTTTTT. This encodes CASSQPTPGNEKLFF.